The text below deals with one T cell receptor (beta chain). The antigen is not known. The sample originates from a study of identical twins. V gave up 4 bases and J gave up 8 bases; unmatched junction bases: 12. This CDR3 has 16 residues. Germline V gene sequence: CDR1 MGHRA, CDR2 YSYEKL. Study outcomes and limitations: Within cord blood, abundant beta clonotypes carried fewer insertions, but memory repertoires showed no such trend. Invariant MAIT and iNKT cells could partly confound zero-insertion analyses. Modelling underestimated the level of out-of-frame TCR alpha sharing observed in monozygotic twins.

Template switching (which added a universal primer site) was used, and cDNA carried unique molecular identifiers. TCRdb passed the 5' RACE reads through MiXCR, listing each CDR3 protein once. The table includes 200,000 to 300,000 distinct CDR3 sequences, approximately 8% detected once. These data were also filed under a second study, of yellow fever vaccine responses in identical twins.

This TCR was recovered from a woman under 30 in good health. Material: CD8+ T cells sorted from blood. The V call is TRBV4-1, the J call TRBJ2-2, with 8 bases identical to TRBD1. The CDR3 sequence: CASSRRDRSGSGELFF. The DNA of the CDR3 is TGCGCCAGCAGCCGCCGGGACAGGTCGGGTTCGGGGGAGCTGTTTTTT.